The source of this T cell receptor beta chain is a study of T cells after yellow fever vaccination. Looking at the study overall: When fractions had low cell numbers, they were prepared with SMART-Seq v4 Ultra Low Input.

This clonotype was seen ten or more times. TCRdb called the 5' RACE reads again in MiXCR, with one record for every CDR3 protein. The sample has 4,000 to 5,000 distinct CDR3 sequences, less than 9.5% seen once. The CDR3 consists of 11 residues. The chain has TRBV21-1 and TRBJ1-1; TRBD1 is taken as the D call from the table, unchecked against the DNA. TRBV21-1 corresponds to a pseudogene. The clonotype originates from a man younger than 35 who received the YFV17D yellow fever vaccine. The sample here was PBMCs, either bulk or a sorted T-cell subset (CD4+, CD8+, memory, or dextramer-sorted; not recorded which), taken more than 40 days after the first yellow fever vaccination. As DNA, the CDR3 is TGTGCCATCGACAGGCCCAATGAAGCTTTCTTT. It translates to CAIDRPNEAFF.